Below are 30 T cell receptor beta chains sequenced from a single sample in a study of blood T cell repertoires in COVID-19. Method: immunoSEQ multiplex PCR; TCRdb's copy keeps in-frame clones and lacks some. This table has about 210,000 clones, 80% appearing once. Material: peripheral blood. Receptors originate from a human donor in a cohort sampled during active COVID-19.

This chain links TRBV19 with TRBJ1-2; possible D gene TRBD1, 5 bases. The CDR3 length is 13 residues. The germline CDR1 and CDR2 sequences are LNHDA and SQIVND (reference sequence). V lost 3 bases and J 5 bases, leaving 10 bases between the germline ends. CDR3 sequence: CASSIGDRYGYTF. The CDR3 DNA reads as TGTGCCAGTAGTATCGGTGACAGATATGGCTACACCTTC. The entire variable domain, with the rest obtained from reference TRBV19 and TRBJ1-2, is as follows: DGGITQSPKYLFRKEGQNVTLSCEQNLNHDAMYWYRQDPGQGLRLIYYSQIVNDFQKGDIAEGYSVSREKKESFPLTVTSAQKNPTAFYLCASSIGDRYGYTFGSGTRLTVV.

The CDR3 spells CASRREAGGLNEQFF. The CDR3, as DNA: TGTGCCAGCAGACGAGAAGCGGGGGGGCTGAATGAGCAGTTCTTC. The chain is built from TRBV7-2 and TRBJ2-1; 10 nucleotides agree with TRBD2. CDR3 length: 15 amino acids. The J segment lost 7 bases and the V segment lost 6 bases, leaving 9 bases of the junction unmatched. The germline V gene has CDR1 SGHTA and CDR2 FQGNSA.

This clone was detected only once. The chain has TRBV11-3 and TRBJ2-2, with D perhaps TRBD1 (6 bases). This CDR3 contains 14 residues. V gave up 5 bases and J gave up 5 bases, with 12 bases separating them. Germline V gene data show CDR1 as SGHNT and CDR2 as YENEEA. CDR3 bases: TGTGCCAGCAGCCCCCGGACAGCAACCGGGGAGCTGTTTTTT. Translated, it gives CASSPRTATGELFF.

The chain recombines TRBV6-6 with TRBJ2-1; 8 bases are shared with TRBD2. Per the germline V gene, CDR1 is MNHNY and CDR2 is SVGAGI (reference sequence). The V segment lost 4 bases and the J segment 4 bases; nucleotides outside the gene matches: 9. The CDR3 has 16 amino acids. The CDR3 DNA is TGTGCCAGCAGTTCCCACCCAGCGGGGGTGTACAATGAGCAGTTCTTC. Translated: CASSSHPAGVYNEQFF.

The CDR3 bases are TGTGCCAGCAGTTACGGACAGGGGGAAGGCACTGAAGCTTTCTTT. Its protein product is CASSYGQGEGTEAFF. The gene calls are TRBV6-6 and TRBJ1-1; 10 bases fit TRBD1. This CDR3 is built from 15 residues. Germline CDR1 MNHNY, CDR2 SVGAGI (reference sequence). J lost 4 bases, V lost 2 bases, and 4 bases had no gene match.

The chain has TRBV19 and TRBJ2-1, with 8 bases that match TRBD1. The germline CDR1 and CDR2 sequences are LNHDA and SQIVND (reference sequence). The CDR3 runs to 15 residues. The V gene end was trimmed by 6 bases and the J gene end by 8 bases; junction bases not matched to a gene: 12. The CDR3 protein is CASSQAGGRMDEQFF. The CDR3 nucleotides are TGTGCCAGTAGCCAAGCAGGGGGCCGCATGGATGAGCAGTTCTTC.

This clone has just a few counts. The chain employs TRBV7-9 and TRBJ1-1; no clear D gene. Germline CDR1 is SEHNR and CDR2 is FQNEAQ (reference sequence). With 2 bases removed from V and 6 bases from J, the gap between germline ends came to 7 bases. CDR3 length equals 12 residues. CDR3 sequence: CASSLQRSEAFF. The CDR3 DNA is TGTGCCAGCAGCTTACAACGGTCTGAAGCTTTCTTT. The whole variable domain, filled in from reference TRBV7-9 and TRBJ1-1, reads DTGVSQNPRHKITKRGQNVTFRCDPISEHNRLYWYRQTLGQGPEFLTYFQNEAQLEKSRLLSDRFSAERPKGSFSTLEIQRTEQGDSAMYLCASSLQRSEAFFGQGTRLTVV.

The chain carries TRBV20-1 and TRBJ2-5; the D gene is possibly TRBD2 (6 bases). This CDR3 is built from 14 residues. Per germline, CDR1 DFQATT and CDR2 SNEGSKA (reference sequence). V was shortened by 3 bases and J by 2 bases, with 13 bases between the two germline ends. CDR3 nucleotides: TGCAGTGCTAGTCTACCGGGGAGGCAAGAGACCCAGTACTTC. Its protein is CSASLPGRQETQYF.

The gene calls are TRBV16 and TRBJ2-1; 8 bases are a match to TRBD1. CDR3 length: 13 amino acids. Germline CDR1 and CDR2: KGHSY and FQNENV. Trimming at V came to 3 bases and at J to 11 bases, leaving 6 bases not matched to a gene. The CDR3 sequence is CASSQSGTGKQFF. The CDR3 coding sequence is TGTGCCAGCAGCCAGTCCGGGACAGGAAAGCAGTTCTTC.

This chain links TRBV5-1 with TRBJ2-7, with D possibly being TRBD1 (5 bases). The CDR3 loop spans 14 amino acids. V was cut by 0 bases and J by 0 bases, with 7 bases left in between. Germline V gene data show CDR1 as SGHRS and CDR2 as YFSETQ. In nucleotides, the CDR3 is TGCGCCAGCAGCTTGGAACAGGCCTCCTACGAGCAGTACTTC. Protein sequence: CASSLEQASYEQYF.

The chain is built from TRBV28 and TRBJ2-7; D is ambiguous. V lost 4 bases to trimming and J lost 5 bases, with 18 bases between them. The CDR3 spans 15 residues. Germline CDR1 reads MDHEN; CDR2 reads SYDVKM. CDR3 nucleotides: TGTGCCAGCAGTTCACTCGGTTTGTCAGGCAACGAGCAGTACTTC. Translating it yields CASSSLGLSGNEQYF.

The chain couples TRBV4-3 to TRBJ1-2; 7 bases align to TRBD1. V was clipped by 4 bases and J by 2 bases; unmatched bases: 7. Looked up from germline, CDR1 is LGHNA and CDR2 is YSLEER. The CDR3 is 15 amino acids. As DNA, the CDR3 is TGCGCCAGCAGCCCCGATCCAGGGGGGAACTATGGCTACACCTTC. Protein sequence: CASSPDPGGNYGYTF.

V gene TRBV7-2 combines with J gene TRBJ2-7; a possible D gene is TRBD2 (6 bases). Germline assignment: CDR1 SGHTA and CDR2 FQGNSA. V was pared by 3 bases and J by 3 bases, with 18 bases between. The CDR3 has 16 amino acids. The CDR3 DNA sequence: TGTGCCAGCAGCTTGATGGGGGGATCGGGGTACTACGAGCAGTACTTC. Protein sequence: CASSLMGGSGYYEQYF.

CDR3 in amino acids: CASSGRTERDTIYF. Here the CDR3 DNA reads TGTGCCAGCAGCGGACGGACAGAGAGGGACACCATATATTTT. This chain uses TRBV9 with TRBJ1-3; perhaps TRBD1 as D (6 bases). The CDR3 has 14 residues. CDR1 is SGDLS, CDR2 YYNGEE, per germline. Between the trimmed V and J ends, which lost 3 bases and 8 bases, there was a span of 15 bases.

The chain is built from TRBV19 and TRBJ1-5; D is unclear. Germline V gene data show CDR1 as LNHDA and CDR2 as SQIVND (reference sequence). The CDR3 length is 16 residues. Trimming cost V 0 bases and J 6 bases, with 15 bases left between them. CDR3 sequence: CASSIDPRWRSQPQHF. CDR3 in DNA: TGTGCCAGTAGTATAGATCCCCGTTGGAGATCTCAGCCCCAGCATTTT.

This clone has only one observation. The CDR3 sequence: CASSLFPLGTGSEGAFF. The CDR3 coding sequence is TGCGCCAGCAGCTTGTTCCCACTCGGGACAGGTTCCGAAGGAGCTTTCTTT. This chain links TRBV5-1 with TRBJ1-1, with 8 bases identical to TRBD1. The V segment lost 1 base and the J segment 10 bases; nucleotides outside the gene matches: 18. Germline assignment: CDR1 SGHRS and CDR2 YFSETQ. The CDR3 loop spans 17 amino acids.

The gene calls are TRBV27 and TRBJ2-6; D is undetermined. This CDR3 region has 14 residues. Trimming shortened V by 3 bases and J by 4 bases, and 7 bases separated the two germline ends. CDR1 MNHEY and CDR2 SMNVEV come from the germline V gene (reference sequence). The CDR3 DNA follows: TGTGCCAGCAGTTTTTCTACGGGGGCCAACGTCCTGACTTTC. Its translation is CASSFSTGANVLTF.

A few counts support this clone. The chain employs TRBV7-2 and TRBJ2-1, with a weak D call TRBD1 (5 bases). There are 14 residues in the CDR3. Between the trimmed V and J ends, which lost 3 bases and 12 bases, there was a span of 18 bases. CDR1 is SGHTA, CDR2 FQGNSA, per germline. The CDR3 DNA sequence: TGTGCCAGCAGCTTCCTGGGGCTCCCGGTAGTGCAGTTCTTC. Amino acids: CASSFLGLPVVQFF.

The chain is built from TRBV11-2 and TRBJ2-7, with D maybe TRBD1 (7 bases). Deletions cut 1 base from V and 1 base from J, with 11 bases between. The CDR3 is 15 residues long. The V gene's germline CDR1 is SGHAT and CDR2 FQNNGV. This chain's CDR3 is CASSLAPGGSYEQYF. DNA of the CDR3: TGTGCCAGCAGCTTAGCGCCAGGGGGGTCCTACGAGCAGTACTTC.

The rearrangement joins TRBV4-1 to TRBJ2-3, with a weak D call TRBD2 (5 bases). V dropped 4 bases and J dropped 8 bases, with 16 bases sitting between them. CDR1 and CDR2 from the germline V gene are MGHRA and YSYEKL. CDR3 size: 14 residues. CDR3 sequence (DNA): TGCGCCAGCAGCCCCTCTCCGGTCAGCGGTACGCAGTATTTT. Its protein is CASSPSPVSGTQYF.

CDR3 nucleotides: TGCGCCAGCAGCCCGACTAGCGAGTACAATGAGCAGTTCTTC. It encodes CASSPTSEYNEQFF. The rearrangement uses TRBV5-1 and TRBJ2-1, with 8 nucleotides matching TRBD2. Germline values: CDR1 SGHRS, CDR2 YFSETQ. The CDR3 contains 14 residues. V shed 4 bases and J 4 bases; nucleotides not matched to a gene: 4.

This clone was observed a few times. This chain links TRBV10-1 with TRBJ2-7; D uncertain. Germline assignment: CDR1 WNHNN and CDR2 SYGVQD (reference sequence). V lost 7 bases and J lost 5, with 21 bases in between. CDR3 size: 15 residues. The CDR3 coding sequence is TGCGCCAGCACTCAAGCCCGACACCGCTATGACGAGCAGTACTTC. This codes for CASTQARHRYDEQYF.

The chain couples TRBV27 to TRBJ1-1; D is unclear. Looked up from germline, CDR1 is MNHEY and CDR2 is SMNVEV (reference sequence). V shed 2 bases and J shed 10 bases, with 11 bases lying between them. The CDR3 extends over 12 amino acids. CDR3 in DNA: TGTGCCAGCAGTTTAGGGGAGGGTCGAGCTTTCTTT. Its translation is CASSLGEGRAFF.

CDR3 sequence reads: CATSDTGGFQETQYF. Written as DNA, the CDR3 is TGTGCCACCAGTGATACAGGGGGCTTTCAAGAGACCCAGTACTTC. J is TRBJ2-5 and V is TRBV24-1; TRBD1 matches 9 bases. Germline V gene data show CDR1 as KGHDR and CDR2 as SFDVKD. With V trimmed by 3 bases and J by 2 bases, 3 bases remained unmatched. This CDR3 has 15 residues.

The chain carries TRBV28 and TRBJ1-3, with D perhaps TRBD1 (5 bases). Germline V gene sequence: CDR1 MDHEN, CDR2 SYDVKM. V was cut by 2 bases and J by 3 bases, with 11 bases left in between. This CDR3 comprises 15 residues. CDR3 protein: CASSLGGDGGNTIYF. In nucleotides, the CDR3 is TGTGCCAGCAGTTTAGGAGGGGACGGTGGAAACACCATATATTTT. Based on the CDR3 plus reference TRBV28 and TRBJ1-3, the full variable domain is DVKVTQSSRYLVKRTGEKVFLECVQDMDHENMFWYRQDPGLGLRLIYFSYDVKMKEKGDIPEGYSVSREKKERFSLILESASTNQTSMYLCASSLGGDGGNTIYFGEGSWLTVV.

CDR3 sequence (DNA): TGCGCCAGCAGCCAAGGCGTTAGCGGGAATTACAATGAGCAGTTCTTC. Its translation: CASSQGVSGNYNEQFF. The rearrangement links TRBV4-1 to TRBJ2-1, with 8 bases that match TRBD2. CDR1 and CDR2 (germline): MGHRA, YSYEKL. The CDR3 has 16 residues. V dropped 1 base and J dropped 4; count of bases not matched to a gene: 6.

This clone has just a few counts. The rearrangement uses TRBV28 and TRBJ1-6; D possibly corresponds to TRBD1 (6 bases). Germline V CDR1 and CDR2: MDHEN, SYDVKM. V was trimmed by 10 bases and J by 10 bases, leaving 17 bases between them. CDR3 length equals 13 residues. The CDR3 DNA is TGTGCCATGAGGCAGGGGATCGGATCACCCCTCCACTTT. Its translation: CAMRQGIGSPLHF.

This sequence joins TRBV27 and TRBJ2-7, with D unclear. Germline CDR1 is MNHEY and CDR2 is SMNVEV (reference sequence). The CDR3 sequence is 14 residues long. Trimming cost V 5 bases and J 0 bases, with 11 bases left between them. The CDR3 loop reads CASSRYYSSYEQYF. CDR3 coding DNA: TGTGCCAGCAGTAGGTACTATAGCTCCTACGAGCAGTACTTC.

The chain carries TRBV6-5 and TRBJ1-1; D is unresolved. CDR1 is MNHEY, CDR2 SVGAGI, per germline. The CDR3 consists of 13 residues. With 6 bases removed from V and 3 bases from J, the gap between germline ends came to 11 bases. The CDR3 region is CASSLGEHTEAFF. The CDR3 DNA sequence: TGTGCCAGCAGCCTAGGAGAACACACTGAAGCTTTCTTT.

This clone was found many times. V is TRBV19 and J is TRBJ2-7; D might be TRBD1 (6 bases). The CDR3 consists of 12 residues. Trimming pared 4 bases from V and 8 bases from J, leaving 12 bases between. From germline, CDR1 is LNHDA and CDR2 SQIVND (reference sequence). CDR3 sequence reads: CASSSLQGQQYF. Written as DNA, the CDR3 is TGTGCCAGTAGTAGTTTACAGGGACAGCAGTACTTC.